The sequence of this TCR beta chain was determined in a study of T cell changes during pregnancy in multiple sclerosis. Measured with immunoSEQ multiplex PCR; TCRdb has only the in-frame clones, and not every one. Among about 32,000 clones, more than 70% were seen once, and the ten largest hold around 5.1%. J gave up 0 bases and V 6 bases, and 3 bases lay outside the gene matches. Germline assignment: CDR1 MNHNY and CDR2 SVGAGI (reference sequence). This CDR3 has 16 amino acids. Source: CD8+ T cells from peripheral blood mononuclear cells, taken in the first trimester of pregnancy. This receptor was taken from a female donor with multiple sclerosis, enrolled in a pregnancy study. The J gene is TRBJ1-4, the V gene TRBV6-6, with TRBD1 matching 11 bases. The CDR3 nucleotides read TGTGCCAGCAGGTTGGGACAGGGGGCAACTAATGAAAAACTGTTTTTT. Its protein product is CASRLGQGATNEKLFF.